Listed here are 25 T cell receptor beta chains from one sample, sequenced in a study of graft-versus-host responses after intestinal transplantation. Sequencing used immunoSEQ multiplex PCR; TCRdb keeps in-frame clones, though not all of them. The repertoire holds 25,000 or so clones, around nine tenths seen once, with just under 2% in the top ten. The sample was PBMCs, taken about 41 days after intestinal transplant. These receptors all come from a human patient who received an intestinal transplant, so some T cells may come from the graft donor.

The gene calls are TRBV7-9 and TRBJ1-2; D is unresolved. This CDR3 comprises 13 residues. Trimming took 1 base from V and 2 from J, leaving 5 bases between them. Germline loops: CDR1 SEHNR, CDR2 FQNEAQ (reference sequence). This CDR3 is CASSLGLNYGYTF. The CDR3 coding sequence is TGTGCCAGCAGCTTAGGACTGAACTATGGCTACACCTTC. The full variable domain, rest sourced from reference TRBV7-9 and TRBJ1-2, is DTGVSQNPRHKITKRGQNVTFRCDPISEHNRLYWYRQTLGQGPEFLTYFQNEAQLEKSRLLSDRFSAERPKGSFSTLEIQRTEQGDSAMYLCASSLGLNYGYTFGSGTRLTVV.

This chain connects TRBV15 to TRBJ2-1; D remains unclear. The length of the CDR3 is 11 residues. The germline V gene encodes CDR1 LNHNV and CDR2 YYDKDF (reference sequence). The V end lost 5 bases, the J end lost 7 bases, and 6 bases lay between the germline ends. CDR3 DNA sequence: TGTGCCACCAGCCAGGCTAATGAGCAGTTCTTC. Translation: CATSQANEQFF.

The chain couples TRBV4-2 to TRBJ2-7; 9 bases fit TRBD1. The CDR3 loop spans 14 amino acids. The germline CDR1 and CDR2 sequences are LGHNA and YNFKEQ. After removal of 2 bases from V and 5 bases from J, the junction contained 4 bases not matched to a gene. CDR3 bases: TGTGCCAGCAGCCAAAGGACAGGGGTCCACGAGCAGTACTTC. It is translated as CASSQRTGVHEQYF.

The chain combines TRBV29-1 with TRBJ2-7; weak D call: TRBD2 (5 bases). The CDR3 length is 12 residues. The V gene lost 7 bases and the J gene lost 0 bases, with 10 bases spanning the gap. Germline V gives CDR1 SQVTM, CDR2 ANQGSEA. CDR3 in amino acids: CSGGLGSYEQYF. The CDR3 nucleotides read TGCAGCGGCGGACTGGGCTCCTACGAGCAGTACTTC.

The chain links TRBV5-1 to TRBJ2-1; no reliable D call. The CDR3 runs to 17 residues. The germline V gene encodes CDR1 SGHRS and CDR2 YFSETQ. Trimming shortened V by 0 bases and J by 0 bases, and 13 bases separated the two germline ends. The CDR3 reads CASSLAPTQSSYNEQFF. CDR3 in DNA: TGCGCCAGCAGCTTGGCGCCTACCCAGAGCTCCTACAATGAGCAGTTCTTC.

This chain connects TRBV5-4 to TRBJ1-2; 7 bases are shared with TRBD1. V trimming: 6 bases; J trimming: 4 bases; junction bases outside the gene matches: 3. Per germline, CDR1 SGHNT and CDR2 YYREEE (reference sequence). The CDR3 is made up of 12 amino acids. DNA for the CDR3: TGTGCCAGCAAGGGGGCAGTCTATGGCTACACCTTC. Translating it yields CASKGAVYGYTF.

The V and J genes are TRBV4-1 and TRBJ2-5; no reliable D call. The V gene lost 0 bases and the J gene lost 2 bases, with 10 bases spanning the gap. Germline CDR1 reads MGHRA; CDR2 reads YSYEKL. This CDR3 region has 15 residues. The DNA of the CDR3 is TGCGCCAGCAGCCAAGATGGCTTTCCACAAGAGACCCAGTACTTC. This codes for CASSQDGFPQETQYF.

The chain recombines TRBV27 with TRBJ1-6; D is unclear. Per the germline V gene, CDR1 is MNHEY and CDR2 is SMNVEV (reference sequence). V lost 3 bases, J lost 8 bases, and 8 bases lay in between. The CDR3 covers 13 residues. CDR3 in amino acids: CASSLVSYSPLHF. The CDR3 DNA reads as TGTGCCAGCAGTTTGGTCAGTTATTCACCCCTCCACTTT.

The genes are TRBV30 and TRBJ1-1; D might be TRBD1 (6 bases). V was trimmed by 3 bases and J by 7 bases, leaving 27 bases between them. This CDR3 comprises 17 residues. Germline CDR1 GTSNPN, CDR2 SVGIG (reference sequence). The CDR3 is CAWRVRWTGATLYEAFF. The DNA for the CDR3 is TGTGCCTGGAGGGTTAGGTGGACGGGGGCGACCCTTTATGAAGCTTTCTTT.

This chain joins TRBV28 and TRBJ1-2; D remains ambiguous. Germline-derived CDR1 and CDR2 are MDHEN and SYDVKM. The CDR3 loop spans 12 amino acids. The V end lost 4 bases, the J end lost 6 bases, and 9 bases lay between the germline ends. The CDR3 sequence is CASSYAFNGYTF. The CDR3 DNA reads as TGTGCCAGCAGTTATGCGTTCAATGGCTACACCTTC.

The CDR3 loop is CASSHQPQHF. CDR3 nucleotide sequence: TGTGCCAGCTCGCATCAGCCCCAGCATTTT. The chain joins TRBV27 to TRBJ1-5; D call uncertain. From germline, CDR1 is MNHEY and CDR2 SMNVEV (reference sequence). The CDR3 loop spans 10 amino acids. The V gene lost 8 bases and the J gene lost 5 bases, with 4 bases spanning the gap.

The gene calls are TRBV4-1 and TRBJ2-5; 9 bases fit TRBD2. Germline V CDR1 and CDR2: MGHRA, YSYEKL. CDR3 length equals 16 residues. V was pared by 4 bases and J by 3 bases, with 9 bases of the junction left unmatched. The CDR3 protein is CASSRAEGLAKETQYF. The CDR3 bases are TGCGCCAGCAGCCGTGCCGAGGGACTAGCTAAAGAGACCCAGTACTTC.

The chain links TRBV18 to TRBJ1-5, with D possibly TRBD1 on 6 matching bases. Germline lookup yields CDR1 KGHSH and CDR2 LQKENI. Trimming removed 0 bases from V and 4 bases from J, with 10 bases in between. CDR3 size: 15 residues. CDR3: CASSPPGGANQPQHF. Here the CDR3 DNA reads TGTGCCAGCTCACCACCGGGGGGGGCGAATCAGCCCCAGCATTTT.

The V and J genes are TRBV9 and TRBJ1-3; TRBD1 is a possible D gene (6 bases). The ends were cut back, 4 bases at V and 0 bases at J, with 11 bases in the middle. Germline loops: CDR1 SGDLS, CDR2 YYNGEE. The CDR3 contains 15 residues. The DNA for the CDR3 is TGTGCCAGCAGCACACAGGGTAACTCTGGAAACACCATATATTTT. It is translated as CASSTQGNSGNTIYF.

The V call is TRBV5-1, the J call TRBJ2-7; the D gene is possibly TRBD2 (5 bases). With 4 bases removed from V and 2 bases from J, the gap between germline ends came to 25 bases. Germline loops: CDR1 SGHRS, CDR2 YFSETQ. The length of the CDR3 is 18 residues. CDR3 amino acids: CASSLLREGPPAAYEQYF. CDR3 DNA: TGCGCCAGCAGCCTCCTTCGGGAAGGGCCCCCCGCAGCCTACGAGCAGTACTTC.

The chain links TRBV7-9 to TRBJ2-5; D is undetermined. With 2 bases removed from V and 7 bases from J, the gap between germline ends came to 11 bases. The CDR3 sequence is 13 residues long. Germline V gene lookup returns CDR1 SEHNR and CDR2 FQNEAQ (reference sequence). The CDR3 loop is CASSLRAAGTQYF. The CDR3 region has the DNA TGTGCCAGCAGCTTACGCGCTGCCGGGACCCAGTACTTC.

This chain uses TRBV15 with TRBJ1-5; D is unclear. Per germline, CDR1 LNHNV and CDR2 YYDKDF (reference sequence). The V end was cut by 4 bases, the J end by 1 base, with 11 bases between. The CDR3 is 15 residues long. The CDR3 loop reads CATSKEQLSNQPQHF. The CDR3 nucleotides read TGTGCCACCAGCAAGGAACAGCTGAGCAATCAGCCCCAGCATTTT.

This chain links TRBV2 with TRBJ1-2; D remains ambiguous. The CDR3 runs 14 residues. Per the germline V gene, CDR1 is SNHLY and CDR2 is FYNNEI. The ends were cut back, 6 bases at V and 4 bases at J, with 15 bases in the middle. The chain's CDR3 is CASRLVSSGYGYTF. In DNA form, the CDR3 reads TGTGCCAGCAGATTAGTGTCATCCGGCTATGGCTACACCTTC.

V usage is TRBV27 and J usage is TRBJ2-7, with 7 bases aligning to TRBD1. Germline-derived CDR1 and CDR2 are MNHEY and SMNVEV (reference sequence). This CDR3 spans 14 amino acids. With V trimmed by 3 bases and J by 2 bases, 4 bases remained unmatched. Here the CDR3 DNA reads TGTGCCAGCAGTTTTTCCCAGGGGGCCTACGAGCAGTACTTC. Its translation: CASSFSQGAYEQYF.

DNA for the CDR3: TGTGCCAGCAGTAGGACAGGGGGCCCGAATGAGCAGTTCTTC. It yields the protein CASSRTGGPNEQFF. The chain employs TRBV11-3 and TRBJ2-1, with 11 bases matching TRBD1. This CDR3 region has 14 residues. J lost 7 bases, V lost 6 bases, and 5 bases had no gene match. Germline V gives CDR1 SGHNT, CDR2 YENEEA.

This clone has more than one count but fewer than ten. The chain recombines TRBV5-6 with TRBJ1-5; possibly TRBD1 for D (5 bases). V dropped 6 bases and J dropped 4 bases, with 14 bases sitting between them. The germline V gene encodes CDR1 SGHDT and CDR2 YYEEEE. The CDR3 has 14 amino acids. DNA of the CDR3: TGTGCCAGCAACAATAGGGGCCGAAATCAGCCCCAGCATTTT. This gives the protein CASNNRGRNQPQHF.

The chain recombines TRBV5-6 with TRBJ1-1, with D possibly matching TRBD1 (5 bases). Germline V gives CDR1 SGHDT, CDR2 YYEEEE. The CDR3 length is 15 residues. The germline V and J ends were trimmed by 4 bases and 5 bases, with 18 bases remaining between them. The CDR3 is CASSGLGGAGTEAFF. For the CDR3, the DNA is TGTGCCAGCAGCGGCCTAGGTGGGGCAGGGACTGAAGCTTTCTTT. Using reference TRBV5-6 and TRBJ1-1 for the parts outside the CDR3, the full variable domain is DAGVTQSPTHLIKTRGQQVTLRCSPKSGHDTVSWYQQALGQGPQFIFQYYEEEERQRGNFPDRFSGHQFPNYSSELNVNALLLGDSALYLCASSGLGGAGTEAFFGQGTRLTVV.

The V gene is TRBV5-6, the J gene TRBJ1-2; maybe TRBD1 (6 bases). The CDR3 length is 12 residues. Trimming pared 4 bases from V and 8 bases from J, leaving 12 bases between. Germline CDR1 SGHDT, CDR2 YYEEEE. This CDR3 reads CASSLPGGGYTF. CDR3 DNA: TGTGCCAGCAGCCTCCCTGGGGGCGGCTACACCTTC.

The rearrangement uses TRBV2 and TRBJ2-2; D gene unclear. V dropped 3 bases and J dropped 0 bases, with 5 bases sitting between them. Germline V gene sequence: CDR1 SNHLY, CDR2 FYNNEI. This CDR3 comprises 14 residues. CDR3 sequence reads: CASSDRPNTGELFF. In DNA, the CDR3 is TGTGCCAGCAGTGACAGACCGAACACCGGGGAGCTGTTTTTT.

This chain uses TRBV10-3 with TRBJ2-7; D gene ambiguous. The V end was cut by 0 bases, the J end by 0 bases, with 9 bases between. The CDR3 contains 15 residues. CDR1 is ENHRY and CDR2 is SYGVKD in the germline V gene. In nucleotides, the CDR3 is TGTGCCATCAGTGAGTCTACTCTCGGCTCCTACGAGCAGTACTTC. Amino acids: CAISESTLGSYEQYF.